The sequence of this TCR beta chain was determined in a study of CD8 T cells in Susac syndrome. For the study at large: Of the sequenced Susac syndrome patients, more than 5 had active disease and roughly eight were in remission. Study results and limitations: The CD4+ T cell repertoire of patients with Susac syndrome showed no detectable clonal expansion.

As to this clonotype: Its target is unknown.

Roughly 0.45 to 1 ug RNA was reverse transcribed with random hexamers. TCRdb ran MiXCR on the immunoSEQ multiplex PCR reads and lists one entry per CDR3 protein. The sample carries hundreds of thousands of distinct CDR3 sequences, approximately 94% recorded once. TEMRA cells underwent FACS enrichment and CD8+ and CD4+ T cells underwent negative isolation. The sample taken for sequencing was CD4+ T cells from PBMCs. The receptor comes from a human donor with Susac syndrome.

The CDR3 bases are TGTGCCAGCAAGGGTCGGGGCAGATTGGAAGAGACCCAGTACTTC. Translated: CASKGRGRLEETQYF. The chain uses TRBV12-3 or TRBV12-4 and TRBJ2-5; the D gene could be TRBD1 or TRBD2 (5 bases each). The CDR3 has 15 residues. V lost 7 bases to trimming and J lost 3 bases, with 18 bases between them.